Listed here are 26 T cell receptor beta chains from one sample, sequenced in a study of blood T cells in healthy people across ages. A sample-barcoded 5' primer and a J-beta primer mix were used in a second PCR of roughly 6 to 11 cycles. TCRdb reprocessed the 5' RACE reads via MiXCR and lists one record per CDR3 protein. The table has hundreds of thousands of distinct CDR3 sequences, around 21% seen once; the top ten hold roughly 3.6%. The sequenced sample consisted of blood. The receptors here all came from a man aged 70 or older in good health.

A few counts support this clonotype. J is TRBJ2-5 and V is TRBV7-6, with 7 positions matching TRBD1. V gave up 2 bases and J gave up 4 bases; unmatched junction bases: 4. The CDR3 is made up of 14 amino acids. Germline lookup yields CDR1 SGHVS and CDR2 FNYEAQ. The CDR3 nucleotides read TGTGCCAGCAGCTTAACAGGGGCCGTAGAGACCCAGTACTTC. This codes for CASSLTGAVETQYF.

The genes are TRBV20-1 and TRBJ2-2; 9 nucleotides line up with TRBD2. Germline-derived CDR1 and CDR2 are DFQATT and SNEGSKA (reference sequence). The length of the CDR3 is 14 residues. The ends lost 5 bases at V and 6 bases at J; junction bases unmatched: 7. The CDR3 DNA is TGCAGTGCTTACAATAGCGGGAGCTCCGGGGAGCTGTTTTTT. It yields the protein CSAYNSGSSGELFF.

This chain uses TRBV5-1 with TRBJ2-3, with D tentatively TRBD2 (5 bases). This CDR3 region has 14 residues. CDR1 and CDR2 from the germline V gene are SGHRS and YFSETQ. V was clipped by 0 bases and J by 2 bases, with 7 bases between them. CDR3 loop: CASSLGGNTDTQYF. The CDR3 coding sequence is TGCGCCAGCAGCTTGGGAGGGAACACAGATACGCAGTATTTT.

This clonotype was seen only a few times. The chain uses TRBV15 and TRBJ1-1; possibly TRBD1 for D (5 bases). The CDR3 has 15 residues. V shed 0 bases and J shed 3 bases, with 11 bases lying between them. Germline V gene data show CDR1 as LNHNV and CDR2 as YYDKDF (reference sequence). CDR3: CATSRDPQGDTEAFF. CDR3 DNA sequence: TGTGCCACCAGCAGAGACCCCCAAGGGGACACTGAAGCTTTCTTT.

The gene calls are TRBV18 and TRBJ1-1; D not certain. CDR1 KGHSH and CDR2 LQKENI come from the germline V gene. This CDR3 region has 13 residues. Trimming removed 2 bases at V and 4 bases at J, with 8 bases between. As DNA, the CDR3 is TGTGCCAGCTCACCAGGGCGGGGCACTGAAGCTTTCTTT. This sequence encodes CASSPGRGTEAFF.

This clonotype was observed a single time. The conserved closing phenylalanine or tryptophan is absent in this CDR3, likely reflecting a read error. This chain joins TRBV19 and TRBJ1-1; 9 nucleotides line up with TRBD1. Trimming at V came to 5 bases and at J to 1 base, leaving 2 bases not matched to a gene. CDR3 size: 14 residues. Germline loops: CDR1 LNHDA, CDR2 SQIVND (reference sequence). CDR3 amino acids: CASSPGQGNTEAFL. The CDR3 DNA reads as TGTGCCAGTAGTCCGGGACAGGGGAACACTGAAGCTTTCCTT.

The chain couples TRBV7-2 to TRBJ2-5, with a weak D call TRBD1 (6 bases). TRBJ2-1 matches the DNA end more closely, so the J call is doubtful. The CDR3 runs 14 residues. The germline V gene encodes CDR1 SGHTA and CDR2 FQGNSA. The CDR3 spells CASRKGLAGDEQFF. DNA of the CDR3: TGTGCCAGCAGGAAGGGTCTAGCAGGGGATGAGCAGTTCTTC.

CDR3 sequence (DNA): TGTGCCAGCAGATCAGAAGATACGCAGTATTTT. It translates to CASRSEDTQYF. The chain uses TRBV7-9 and TRBJ2-3; D ambiguous. V dropped 6 bases and J dropped 5 bases, with 6 bases sitting between them. In germline, CDR1 is SEHNR, CDR2 FQNEAQ (reference sequence). The CDR3 sequence is 11 residues long.

The V and J genes are TRBV2 and TRBJ2-7; 13 positions match TRBD2. The CDR3 contains 17 residues. Unmatched junction bases numbered 9, after V lost 7 bases and J lost 0 bases. In germline, CDR1 is SNHLY, CDR2 FYNNEI. CDR3 in amino acids: CASIRTLAGGISYEQYF. The CDR3 bases are TGTGCCAGCATTAGAACACTAGCGGGGGGGATCTCCTACGAGCAGTACTTC. The full variable domain, its missing parts supplied by reference TRBV2 and TRBJ2-7, is EPEVTQTPSHQVTQMGQEVILRCVPISNHLYFYWYRQILGQKVEFLVSFYNNEISEKSEIFDDQFSVERPDGSNFTLKIRSTKLEDSAMYFCASIRTLAGGISYEQYFGPGTRLTVT.

This chain uses TRBV6-5 with TRBJ2-3; a possible D gene is TRBD1 (6 bases). With 2 bases removed from V and 3 bases from J, the gap between germline ends came to 15 bases. Germline CDR1 MNHEY, CDR2 SVGAGI. This CDR3 is built from 16 residues. CDR3 nucleotides: TGTGCCAGCAGTTACACCATGGACAGATTTACAGATACGCAGTATTTT. This translates into CASSYTMDRFTDTQYF.

The V call is TRBV5-1, the J call TRBJ1-3; D remains ambiguous. This CDR3 is 15 amino acids long. Germline CDR1 is SGHRS and CDR2 is YFSETQ. Trimming stripped 1 base from V and 2 bases from J, with 10 bases between. CDR3 sequence (DNA): TGCGCCAGCAGCTTGCCTGTATCGCCTGGAAACACCATATATTTT. Its protein is CASSLPVSPGNTIYF. Together with reference TRBV5-1 and TRBJ1-3, the CDR3 gives the full variable domain: KAGVTQTPRYLIKTRGQQVTLSCSPISGHRSVSWYQQTPGQGLQFLFEYFSETQRNKGNFPGRFSGRQFSNSRSEMNVSTLELGDSALYLCASSLPVSPGNTIYFGEGSWLTVV.

The rearrangement links TRBV15 to TRBJ2-2, with D uncertain. The V end lost 0 bases, the J end lost 2 bases, and 4 bases lay between the germline ends. The CDR3 consists of 14 residues. Germline V CDR1 and CDR2: LNHNV, YYDKDF (reference sequence). The CDR3 DNA sequence: TGTGCCACCAGCAGAGAGGCAAACACCGGGGAGCTGTTTTTT. This gives the protein CATSREANTGELFF.

The chain couples TRBV11-1 to TRBJ2-1, with 11 nucleotides matching TRBD2. The germline gives CDR1 SGHAT, CDR2 FQDESV (reference sequence). The CDR3 runs to 16 residues. J gave up 7 bases and V 4 bases, and 9 bases lay outside the gene matches. The CDR3 loop is CASSSGTSGGGNEQFF. The DNA of the CDR3 is TGTGCCAGCAGCTCCGGGACTAGCGGAGGGGGGAATGAGCAGTTCTTC.

This rearrangement joins TRBV7-9 to TRBJ2-3; D is perhaps TRBD2 (5 bases). Germline CDR1 SEHNR, CDR2 FQNEAQ (reference sequence). Trimming cost V 5 bases and J 2 bases, with 11 bases left between them. The CDR3 runs 14 residues. This CDR3 reads CASSPARDTDTQYF. CDR3 coding DNA: TGTGCCAGCAGCCCAGCTCGGGACACAGATACGCAGTATTTT.

This clonotype was picked up a small number of times. V is TRBV29-1 and J is TRBJ2-1, with unresolved D. Trimming took 2 bases from V and 6 from J, leaving 11 bases between them. Per the germline V gene, CDR1 is SQVTM and CDR2 is ANQGSEA. The CDR3 totals 13 residues. This CDR3 is CSVEWAVPNEQFF. The CDR3, as DNA: TGCAGCGTTGAATGGGCAGTCCCCAATGAGCAGTTCTTC.

V and J are TRBV28 and TRBJ2-7; maybe TRBD2 (6 bases). V was clipped by 5 bases and J by 9 bases, with 23 bases between them. CDR3 size: 15 residues. Germline CDR1 MDHEN, CDR2 SYDVKM. The DNA of the CDR3 is TGTGCCAGCAGTCCCCGGACGGACGGGAGACGCGGGCAGTACTTC. Translating it yields CASSPRTDGRRGQYF.

A few counts support this clonotype. The chain joins TRBV5-1 to TRBJ2-7, with unresolved D. The germline V gene encodes CDR1 SGHRS and CDR2 YFSETQ. This CDR3 is 14 amino acids long. V was cut by 2 bases and J by 2 bases, with 11 bases left in between. The CDR3, as DNA: TGCGCCAGCAGCTTCCCAGGTCGGCCCTACGAGCAGTACTTC. This translates into CASSFPGRPYEQYF.

V and J are TRBV5-1 and TRBJ2-1, with 8 nucleotides matching TRBD2. There are 18 residues in the CDR3. Germline assignment: CDR1 SGHRS and CDR2 YFSETQ. V gave up 0 bases and J gave up 0 bases; unmatched junction bases: 8. CDR3 DNA: TGCGCCAGCAGCTTGGACGGCGGGAGGAAAAGCTCCTACAATGAGCAGTTCTTC. As protein: CASSLDGGRKSSYNEQFF.

The genes are TRBV7-9 and TRBJ2-2, with D unclear. This CDR3 has 14 residues. Germline assignment: CDR1 SEHNR and CDR2 FQNEAQ (reference sequence). The V gene lost 10 bases and the J gene lost 2 bases, with 14 bases spanning the gap. In DNA, the CDR3 is TGTGCCATCTCAGGCCGGACCAACACCGGGGAGCTGTTTTTT. Translated, it gives CAISGRTNTGELFF.

This clonotype was seen only once. V and J are TRBV4-1 and TRBJ2-7; TRBD1 aligns across 8 bases. The CDR3 length is 15 residues. The V gene's germline CDR1 is MGHRA and CDR2 YSYEKL. J was trimmed by 2 bases and V by 3 bases; bases with no gene match: 6. The CDR3 spells CASSQTGTGTYEQYF. In nucleotides, the CDR3 is TGCGCCAGCAGCCAGACCGGGACAGGAACCTACGAGCAGTACTTC.

This chain joins TRBV5-6 and TRBJ2-5, with D possibly matching TRBD2 (5 bases). The CDR3 is 14 residues long. Trimming removed 4 bases from V and 3 bases from J, with 13 bases in between. Germline lookup yields CDR1 SGHDT and CDR2 YYEEEE. Here the CDR3 reads CASSPTGLKETQYF. CDR3 coding DNA: TGTGCCAGCAGCCCGACCGGACTGAAAGAGACCCAGTACTTC.

This clonotype has just a few counts. The CDR3 bases are TGTGCCAGCAGCTTAGCAGCCGACTCTGGGGCCAACGTCCTGACTTTC. This encodes CASSLAADSGANVLTF. V usage is TRBV7-2 and J usage is TRBJ2-6; D is unresolved. The CDR3 covers 16 residues. Germline CDR1 is SGHTA and CDR2 is FQGNSA. With 0 bases removed from V and 0 bases from J, the gap between germline ends came to 6 bases.

CDR3 DNA: TGTGCCAGCTCGGATGGAGACCCCGGCTCGATTATTGAAAAACTGTTTTTT. Its protein product is CASSDGDPGSIIEKLFF. This chain links TRBV6-1 with TRBJ1-4; no clear D gene. Between the trimmed V and J ends, which lost 8 bases and 7 bases, there was a span of 26 bases. The CDR3 is made up of 17 amino acids. The germline V gene encodes CDR1 MNHNS and CDR2 SASEGT.

Only a few counts were recorded for this clonotype. The chain recombines TRBV7-2 with TRBJ2-7, with 9 positions matching TRBD2. Looked up from germline, CDR1 is SGHTA and CDR2 is FQGNSA. V lost 5 bases to trimming and J lost 7 bases; unmatched junction nucleotides: 9. The CDR3 spans 14 residues. The CDR3 nucleotides read TGTGCCAGCAGCCTGGGGACTAGCCCTGGGGAGCAGTACTTC. It codes for CASSLGTSPGEQYF.

The sample holds a few counts of this clonotype. This chain joins TRBV4-1 and TRBJ2-7; 10 nucleotides match TRBD2. Germline V gene data show CDR1 as MGHRA and CDR2 as YSYEKL. The CDR3 loop spans 14 amino acids. V dropped 0 bases and J dropped 10; count of bases not matched to a gene: 6. CDR3 DNA sequence: TGCGCCAGCAGCCAAGATACACTAGCGGGATTTCAGTACTTC. Protein product: CASSQDTLAGFQYF.

The V call is TRBV28, the J call TRBJ2-1; 9 positions agree with TRBD1. The CDR3 extends over 15 amino acids. With 2 bases clipped from V and 5 bases from J, the junction kept 4 bases outside the gene matches. Germline V lookup: CDR1 MDHEN, CDR2 SYDVKM. This CDR3 reads CASSLTGTGHNEQFF. CDR3 bases: TGTGCCAGCAGTTTAACCGGGACAGGGCACAATGAGCAGTTCTTC.